The sequence of this TCR beta chain was determined in a study of T cell responses to AZD1222 COVID-19 vaccine. Study results and limitations: The donor cohort was predominantly white British with a female majority, and clonal diversity may have been underestimated. Per reports, nearly half of all spike-specific TCRs target regions that are unmutated in variants. Repertoire sampling occurred only after the peak T cell response.

With regard to this clone: Its matching antigen is unknown.

Method: immunoSEQ multiplex PCR; TCRdb's copy keeps in-frame clones and lacks some. The repertoire has 200,000 or so clones, 85% to 90% of them found once; the top ten carry around 2.5%. The receptor's source is an adult in good health. The sequencing used peripheral blood, collected on day 0 of MenACWY control vaccination.

CDR3 region: CASSADRAPTYEQYF. The DNA of the CDR3 is TGTGCCAGCAGTGCCGACAGGGCCCCTACCTACGAGCAGTACTTC. The chain couples TRBV6-2 or TRBV6-3 to TRBJ2-7, with 7 nucleotides matching TRBD1. V lost 5 bases to trimming and J lost 2 bases; unmatched junction nucleotides: 9. The CDR3 runs to 15 residues. Germline V gene data show CDR1 as MNHEY and CDR2 as SVGEGT.